Detailed here is one T cell receptor (beta chain). The sample comes from a study of blood T cell repertoires in COVID-19. TCRdb's copy holds only in-frame clones and misses some; the assay was immunoSEQ multiplex PCR. Of under 300,000 clones in the sample, 75% to 90% were seen once. Germline CDR1 SNHLY, CDR2 FYNNEI. The CDR3 is 14 residues long. V dropped 7 bases and J dropped 2; count of bases not matched to a gene: 5. Material for sequencing was PBMCs or T cells enriched from blood (not recorded which). The TCR sequence derives from a middle-aged woman with acute COVID-19. The rearrangement links TRBV2 to TRBJ2-1; 7 bases agree with TRBD2. Here the CDR3 reads CASIEAGAYNEQFF. The CDR3 bases are TGTGCCAGCATTGAGGCGGGAGCCTACAATGAGCAGTTCTTC.